The rows below give T cell receptor beta chains drawn from one sample of a study of prognosis after radiotherapy for stage I lung cancer. From the multiplex PCR reads, TCRdb called clonotypes with MiXCR, one entry per CDR3 protein. Of more than 11,000 distinct CDR3 sequences detected, roughly 29% appear once; the ten largest clones hold approximately 30%. Specimen: PBMCs, collected before or after stereotactic body radiation therapy (not recorded which). The origin of the receptors is a donor at least 50 years old with non-small cell lung cancer. Each CDR3 is given with its conserved first and last residue.

v_gene: TRBV30; j_gene: TRBJ1-4; CDR3aa: CAWNKELSKLFF
v_gene: TRBV11-2; j_gene: TRBJ2-7; CDR3aa: CASSPHYEQYF
v_gene: TRBV5-1; j_gene: TRBJ2-7; CDR3aa: CASSSAPVYYEQYF
v_gene: TRBV28; j_gene: TRBJ1-2; CDR3aa: CASSPRGFGGDGYTF
v_gene: TRBV5-6; j_gene: TRBJ2-1; CDR3aa: CASSLALGLVKDEQFF
v_gene: TRBV19; j_gene: TRBJ2-3; CDR3aa: CASSIIRTYTQYF
v_gene: TRBV28; j_gene: TRBJ2-6; CDR3aa: CASSSPFGSGANVLTF
v_gene: TRBV27; j_gene: TRBJ1-3; CDR3aa: CARSPLFPSGNTIYF
v_gene: TRBV5-1; j_gene: TRBJ2-5; CDR3aa: CASSLVKSGGFGETQYF
v_gene: TRBV15; j_gene: TRBJ2-7; CDR3aa: CATSSDRGSYEQYF
v_gene: TRBV20-1; j_gene: TRBJ1-1; CDR3aa: CSARLDRATEAFF
v_gene: TRBV7-3; j_gene: TRBJ2-1; CDR3aa: CASSLTWGDEQFF
v_gene: TRBV19; j_gene: TRBJ1-4; CDR3aa: CASSPTGGVEKLFF
v_gene: TRBV12-3/TRBV12-4; j_gene: TRBJ2-7; CDR3aa: CASSLAGWDEQYF
v_gene: TRBV24-1; j_gene: TRBJ2-5; CDR3aa: CATSDFAGRGETQYF
v_gene: TRBV3-1; j_gene: TRBJ2-1; CDR3aa: CASSQERLAGYYNEQFF
v_gene: TRBV19; j_gene: TRBJ2-3; CDR3aa: CASRWAGGDTQYF
v_gene: TRBV28; j_gene: TRBJ2-7; CDR3aa: CAAWDHVEQYF
v_gene: TRBV5-1; j_gene: TRBJ1-1; CDR3aa: CASSDRRGSRRRAFF
v_gene: TRBV5-6; j_gene: TRBJ2-5; CDR3aa: CASSLEGVISVRGGETQYF
v_gene: TRBV19; j_gene: TRBJ1-2; CDR3aa: CASSIIPGTGANYGYTF
v_gene: TRBV3-1; j_gene: TRBJ1-5; CDR3aa: CASSQGKNNQPQHF
v_gene: TRBV20-1; j_gene: TRBJ1-3; CDR3aa: CSAREGQFSGNTIYF
v_gene: TRBV7-3; j_gene: TRBJ2-3; CDR3aa: CASSQEWGADTQYF
v_gene: TRBV6-1; j_gene: TRBJ2-7; CDR3aa: CASSVGRDSLGDYEQYF
v_gene: TRBV5-1; j_gene: TRBJ2-5; CDR3aa: CASSQQPGSGAGETQYF
v_gene: TRBV6-1; j_gene: TRBJ1-3; CDR3aa: CASIELANTIYF
v_gene: TRBV7-2; j_gene: TRBJ2-7; CDR3aa: CASSRRRGSSYEQYF
v_gene: TRBV11-2; j_gene: TRBJ2-7; CDR3aa: CASSLMTPGQGVKEQYF
v_gene: TRBV4-2; j_gene: TRBJ2-1; CDR3aa: CASSQGSSGIYNEQFF
v_gene: TRBV19; j_gene: TRBJ1-4; CDR3aa: CASRNWGSSTNEKLFF
v_gene: TRBV11-3; j_gene: TRBJ2-3; CDR3aa: CASSYTDTQYF
v_gene: TRBV6-1; j_gene: TRBJ2-7; CDR3aa: CASSDFPGQGSGEQYF
v_gene: TRBV28; j_gene: TRBJ2-2; CDR3aa: CASSFPGGIRELFF
v_gene: TRBV11-3; j_gene: TRBJ2-5; CDR3aa: CAFPKRTSGKYETQYF
v_gene: TRBV4-1; j_gene: TRBJ2-5; CDR3aa: CASSPRDYAEETQYF
v_gene: TRBV28; j_gene: TRBJ1-5; CDR3aa: CASRTGAQPQHF
v_gene: TRBV5-1; j_gene: TRBJ2-3; CDR3aa: CASSSTGTSGDTQYF
v_gene: TRBV3-1; j_gene: TRBJ2-1; CDR3aa: CASSQDPMVNEQFF
v_gene: TRBV20-1; j_gene: TRBJ2-6; CDR3aa: CSATGPPNVLTF
v_gene: TRBV6-5; j_gene: TRBJ2-1; CDR3aa: CASSWGHNYNEQFF
v_gene: TRBV10-3; j_gene: TRBJ1-2; CDR3aa: CAISGDRAYNGYTF